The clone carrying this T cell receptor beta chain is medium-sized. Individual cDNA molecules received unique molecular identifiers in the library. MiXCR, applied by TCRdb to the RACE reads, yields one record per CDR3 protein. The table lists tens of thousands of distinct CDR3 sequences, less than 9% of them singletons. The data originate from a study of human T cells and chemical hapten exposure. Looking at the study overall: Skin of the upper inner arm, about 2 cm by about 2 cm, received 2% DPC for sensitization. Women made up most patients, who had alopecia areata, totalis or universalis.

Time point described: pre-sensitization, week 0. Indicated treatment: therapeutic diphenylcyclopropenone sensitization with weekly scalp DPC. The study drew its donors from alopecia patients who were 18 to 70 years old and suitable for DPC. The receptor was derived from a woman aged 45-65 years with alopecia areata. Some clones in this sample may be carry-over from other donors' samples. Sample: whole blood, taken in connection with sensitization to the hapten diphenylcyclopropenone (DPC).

The CDR3 DNA reads as TGTGCCAGCAGTTTAGCGGGGGGCACAGATACGCAGTATTTT. Protein sequence: CASSLAGGTDTQYF. J is TRBJ2-3 and V is TRBV6-2 or TRBV6-3, with TRBD2 matching over 9 bases. This CDR3 is 14 amino acids long. Germline CDR1 is MNHEY and CDR2 is SVGEGT. With V trimmed by 4 bases and J by 1 base, 0 bases remained unmatched.